These 13 T cell receptor beta chains were all obtained from the same sample, sequenced in a study of shared T cell receptors in the human thymus. Assay used: immunoSEQ multiplex PCR; TCRdb lists only in-frame clones, some missing. Altogether 640,000 or so clones are present, about 89% being singletons, with the ten largest covering roughly 0.0087%. These sequences were also reported in another study, on human thymus T cells.

Input material: thymocytes. These receptors all come from a boy in the first two years of life with a congenital heart defect.

The chain employs TRBV7-6 and TRBJ2-1, with TRBD2 identical over 9 bases. CDR1 is SGHVS, CDR2 FNYEAQ, per germline. CDR3 size: 18 residues. V dropped 4 bases and J dropped 2; count of bases not matched to a gene: 12. The CDR3 DNA reads TGTGCCAGCAGCTCCAAACTTAGCGGGAGAGGTGCCTACAATGAGCAGTTCTTC. It is translated as CASSSKLSGRGAYNEQFF.

J is TRBJ2-3 and V is TRBV6-6; 10 nucleotides match TRBD1. Trimming removed 8 bases from V and 2 bases from J; junction bases left unmatched: 10. The CDR3 spans 16 residues. Germline CDR1 reads MNHNY; CDR2 reads SVGAGI (reference sequence). This chain's CDR3 is CASAYPGTGDTDTQYF. The CDR3 DNA reads as TGTGCCAGCGCATACCCCGGGACAGGGGACACAGATACGCAGTATTTT.

This clone was recorded only once. V is TRBV7-9 and J is TRBJ1-1; 8 bases are shared with TRBD1. This CDR3 comprises 16 residues. With V trimmed by 5 bases and J by 0 bases, 8 bases remained unmatched. Germline assignment: CDR1 SEHNR and CDR2 FQNEAQ (reference sequence). CDR3 coding DNA: TGTGCCAGCAGCCCTGGCAGGGGGCCCTTGAACACTGAAGCTTTCTTT. Residues: CASSPGRGPLNTEAFF.

The chain carries TRBV5-6 and TRBJ1-4; D remains ambiguous. The germline V gene has CDR1 SGHDT and CDR2 YYEEEE. The CDR3 covers 16 residues. The V end lost 1 base, the J end lost 0 bases, and 10 bases lay between the germline ends. The CDR3 DNA reads as TGTGCCAGCAGCTTGACAGCTTATGCAACTAATGAAAAACTGTTTTTT. As protein: CASSLTAYATNEKLFF.

This sequence joins TRBV9 and TRBJ2-1; 12 bases map to TRBD2. V lost 6 bases and J lost 3; bases outside the gene matches: 7. The CDR3 has 16 residues. CDR1 is SGDLS, CDR2 YYNGEE, per germline. The CDR3 protein is CASTLRLAGDYNEQFF. As DNA, the CDR3 is TGTGCCAGCACCCTTAGACTAGCGGGGGACTACAATGAGCAGTTCTTC.

The chain couples TRBV18 to TRBJ2-1; D possibly corresponds to TRBD1 (6 bases). Germline values: CDR1 KGHSH, CDR2 LQKENI. The ends were cut back, 3 bases at V and 7 bases at J, with 16 bases in the middle. The CDR3 length is 15 residues. The CDR3 nucleotides read TGTGCCAGCTCACCGCTACACAGGGACGGTAATGAGCAGTTCTTC. As protein: CASSPLHRDGNEQFF.

The chain combines TRBV5-6 with TRBJ2-1; 13 nucleotides agree with TRBD2. Germline V gene lookup returns CDR1 SGHDT and CDR2 YYEEEE. The V segment lost 1 base and the J segment 8 bases; nucleotides outside the gene matches: 3. This CDR3 is 15 amino acids long. The CDR3 here is CASSLQGLAGHEQFF. The CDR3 nucleotides read TGTGCCAGCAGCTTGCAGGGACTAGCGGGACATGAGCAGTTCTTC.

V gene TRBV28 combines with J gene TRBJ2-7, with 8 nucleotides matching TRBD1. The CDR3 totals 14 residues. Germline values: CDR1 MDHEN, CDR2 SYDVKM. V shed 5 bases, J shed 3 bases, and the junction held 6 bases outside the gene matches. The CDR3 here is CASSTLRGRYEQYF. Here the CDR3 DNA reads TGTGCCAGCAGTACACTCAGGGGGCGCTACGAGCAGTACTTC.

The gene calls are TRBV28 and TRBJ2-7; 11 bases match TRBD1. The V and J ends lost 6 bases and 7 bases, in that order; junction bases with no gene match: 11. The CDR3 has 15 residues. The germline V gene has CDR1 MDHEN and CDR2 SYDVKM. CDR3 sequence (DNA): TGTGCCAGCAGCACGGGACAGGGGGAGTGTAGGGAGCAGTACTTC. This codes for CASSTGQGECREQYF.

V usage is TRBV4-2 and J usage is TRBJ2-1, with 10 bases aligning to TRBD2. Trimming took 7 bases from V and 0 from J; bases not matched to a gene: 3. Per the germline V gene, CDR1 is LGHNA and CDR2 is YNFKEQ. The CDR3 runs to 15 residues. The CDR3 nucleotides are TGTGCCAGCACCAAGCGGGGGGGCTCCTACAATGAGCAGTTCTTC. Translated: CASTKRGGSYNEQFF.

This chain links TRBV5-7 with TRBJ2-1; 12 nucleotides agree with TRBD2. TRBV5-7 has ORF status, its function being uncertain. V lost 3 bases to trimming and J lost 4 bases; unmatched junction nucleotides: 5. The CDR3 extends over 16 amino acids. CDR3 amino acids: CASSWWGLAGYNEQFF. In DNA form, the CDR3 reads TGTGCCAGCAGCTGGTGGGGACTAGCGGGTTACAATGAGCAGTTCTTC.

The chain combines TRBV28 with TRBJ2-7; 7 bases are a match to TRBD2. Germline values: CDR1 MDHEN, CDR2 SYDVKM. This CDR3 region has 15 residues. J gave up 4 bases and V 2 bases, and 8 bases lay outside the gene matches. The CDR3 spells CASSLDGGEKYEQYF. For the CDR3, the DNA is TGTGCCAGCAGTTTAGATGGGGGGGAGAAATACGAGCAGTACTTC.

The chain's CDR3 is CASSPDRGHGEQYF. The CDR3 DNA sequence: TGTGCCAGCAGCCCGGACAGGGGCCATGGGGAGCAGTACTTC. The rearrangement links TRBV5-6 to TRBJ2-7; 9 positions agree with TRBD1. The ends lost 4 bases at V and 7 bases at J; junction bases unmatched: 9. Germline CDR1 is SGHDT and CDR2 is YYEEEE. This CDR3 comprises 14 residues.